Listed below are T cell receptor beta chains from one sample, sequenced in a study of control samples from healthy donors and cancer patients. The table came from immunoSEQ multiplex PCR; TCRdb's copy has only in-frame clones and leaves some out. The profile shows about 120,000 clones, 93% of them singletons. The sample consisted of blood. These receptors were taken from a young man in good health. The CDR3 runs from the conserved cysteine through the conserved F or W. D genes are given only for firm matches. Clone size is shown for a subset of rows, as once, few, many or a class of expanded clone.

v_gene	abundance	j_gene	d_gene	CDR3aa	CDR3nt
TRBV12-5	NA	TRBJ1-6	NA	CASGPNSPLHF	TGTGCTAGTGGCCCAAATTCACCCCTCCACTTT
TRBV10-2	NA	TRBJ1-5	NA	CASREGDQPQHF	TGCGCCAGCAGGGAGGGAGATCAGCCCCAGCATTTT
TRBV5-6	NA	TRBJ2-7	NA	CASSLDSSPYEQYF	TGTGCCAGCAGCTTGGACAGTTCTCCCTACGAGCAGTACTTC
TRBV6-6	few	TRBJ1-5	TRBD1	CASSPLTGGAEPQHF	TGTGCCAGCAGCCCATTGACAGGGGGCGCGGAGCCCCAGCATTTT
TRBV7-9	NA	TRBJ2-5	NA	CASSQGAGLTLRETQYF	TGTGCCAGCAGCCAAGGGGCAGGGCTGACGCTAAGAGAGACCCAGTACTTC
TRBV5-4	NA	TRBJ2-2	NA	CASSSWTSATGELFF	TGTGCCAGCAGCTCTTGGACCTCGGCGACCGGGGAGCTGTTTTTT
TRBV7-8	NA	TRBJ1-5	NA	CASSLATLQPQHF	TGTGCCAGCAGCTTAGCGACCCTTCAGCCCCAGCATTTT
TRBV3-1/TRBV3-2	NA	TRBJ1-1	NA	CASSQARRVGWRSTEAFF	TGTGCCAGCAGCCAAGCACGAAGGGTAGGGTGGAGAAGCACTGAAGCTTTCTTT
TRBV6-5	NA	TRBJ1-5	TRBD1	CASRRGEGAKPQHF	TGTGCCAGCAGGAGAGGCGAGGGGGCAAAACCCCAGCATTTT
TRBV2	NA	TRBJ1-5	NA	CASSFDSIQPQHF	TGTGCCAGCAGTTTTGACAGTATCCAGCCCCAGCATTTT
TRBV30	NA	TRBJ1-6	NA	CALGTTGSPLHF	TGTGCCCTAGGGACAACGGGTTCACCCCTCCACTTT
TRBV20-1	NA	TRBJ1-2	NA	CSARNGGVDTF	TGCAGTGCTAGGAACGGGGGGGTAGACACCTTC
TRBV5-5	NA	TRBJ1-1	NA	CASSLMGQNTEAFF	TGTGCCAGCAGCTTGATGGGACAGAACACTGAAGCTTTCTTT
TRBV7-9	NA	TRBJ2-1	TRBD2	CASSLLAGGLNEQFF	TGTGCCAGCAGCTTACTAGCGGGGGGGCTCAATGAGCAGTTCTTC
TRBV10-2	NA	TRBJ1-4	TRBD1	CASSPQGARIEKLFF	TGCGCCAGCAGTCCCCAGGGGGCAAGGATTGAAAAACTGTTTTTT
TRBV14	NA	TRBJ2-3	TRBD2	CASSQEGDWIAGSVNTQYF	TGTGCCAGCAGCCAAGAGGGGGATTGGATAGCGGGGTCCGTAAATACGCAGTATTTT
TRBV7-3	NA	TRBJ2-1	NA	CASSFEDDGEQFF	TGTGCCAGCAGCTTCGAAGATGACGGTGAGCAGTTCTTC